This T cell receptor beta chain was identified in a study of blood T cell repertoires in COVID-19. Study details: Donors in the United States, Italy and Spain gave samples during acute or convalescent COVID-19. T cells, B-cell-depleted T cells, or PBMCs provided the cDNA or gDNA that served as material.

Under the authors' procedure: Reference gene primers were amplified, and this amplification served to estimate nucleated cell counts. Assay used: immunoSEQ multiplex PCR; TCRdb lists only in-frame clones, some missing. V and J calls and clone size follow that table, whereas D and trimming were derived from the DNA. The repertoire includes 110,000 to 150,000 clones, over 75% of them detected once, and 5% sits in the top ten. The length of the CDR3 is 18 residues. Germline lookup yields CDR1 SEHNR and CDR2 FQNEAQ (reference sequence). V lost 4 bases and J 1 base, leaving 20 bases between the germline ends.

Sequenced material: peripheral blood. The rearrangement links TRBV7-9 to TRBJ1-3; a weak D match, TRBD1 (6 bases). The TCR was taken from a woman in her 50s with acute or convalescent COVID-19. The CDR3 coding sequence is TGTGCCAGCAGCTCTCTTTTCGGAGAGGGGGTTTCTGGAAACACCATATATTTT. Its protein is CASSSLFGEGVSGNTIYF.